This T cell receptor beta chain was documented in a study of Graves' ophthalmopathy and Graves' hyperthyroidism. The ends were cut back, 2 bases at V and 9 bases at J, with 10 bases in the middle. CDR1 is SNHLY, CDR2 FYNNEI, per germline. The CDR3 is made up of 12 amino acids. No ophthalmopathy within 18 months of follow-up signified stable hyperthyroidism. PBMCs came from roughly 9.2 ml of fresh peripheral blood. The authors amplified TCR beta CDR3 regions from RNA transcripts. HTBI-primed first-round RT-PCR preceded second-round multiplex PCR. Each CDR3 protein gets one entry after TCRdb re-called the multiplex PCR reads with MiXCR. The data contain a few hundred thousand distinct CDR3 sequences, 15% of them singletons.

This clonotype originated in a woman under 30 with stable Graves' hyperthyroidism. The sequenced sample consisted of peripheral blood. The chain combines TRBV2 with TRBJ1-2; D is undetermined. Here the CDR3 reads CASSETGFSYTF. CDR3 DNA: TGTGCCAGCAGTGAAACGGGATTCAGCTACACCTTC.